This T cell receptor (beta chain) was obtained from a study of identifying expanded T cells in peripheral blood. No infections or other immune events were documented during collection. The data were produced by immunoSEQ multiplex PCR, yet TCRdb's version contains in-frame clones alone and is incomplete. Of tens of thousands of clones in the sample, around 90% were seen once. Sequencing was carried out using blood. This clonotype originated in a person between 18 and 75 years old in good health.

For the CDR3, the DNA is TGTGCCAGCAGTTTCAACAGAAAAGAGACCCAGTACTTC. Protein product: CASSFNRKETQYF. The chain couples TRBV27 to TRBJ2-5; D is unresolved. Between the trimmed V and J ends, which lost 3 bases and 3 bases, there was a span of 8 bases. The CDR3 is made up of 13 amino acids. Germline-derived CDR1 and CDR2 are MNHEY and SMNVEV (reference sequence).